The subject of this entry is one T cell receptor (beta chain). Its recognized antigen is unknown. Per-base qualities were not stored, and no clone one base away is much larger. Every bulk PBMC sample was loaded with the same fixed amount of approximately 0.35 ug of DNA. Following the manufacturer instructions, the immunoSEQ TCRb Assay kit was used to amplify TCR beta CDR3 sequences from genomic DNA. The KAPA Library Quantification Kit for Illumina platforms was used to quantify pooled libraries by qPCR. Pooled libraries were sequenced on an Illumina NextSeq 500, clustered at roughly 0.55-1.2 pM. As for the authors' bioinformatics: Analysis of the TCR data relied on immunoSEQ ANALYZER and the R LymphoSeq package. A rearrangement efficiency score was calculated as productive divided by the sum of productive and non-productive CDR3 sequences. Clonality was assessed using the Gini coefficient and diversity using the Renyi index at alpha=1, with pairwise comparisons between timepoints within each patient. Clonal relatedness used an edit distance of 3, and repertoire similarity used the Bhattacharyya coefficient, both computed in LymphoSeq. To classify response, a linear discriminant analysis based on week-3 changes in clonality and diversity was built with the R MASS and caret packages. Held by TCRdb, this immuneACCESS table contains in-frame sequences only and omits some clones. Under half of the omission traces to an unresolved V gene where checked; the cause of the rest is unknown. D and trimming come from the DNA, and the V and J calls and clone size come from that table. The sample table holds about 9,600 clones, of which 75% to 90% were seen once. Around 6.8% of the sample goes to the ten largest clones.

These data originate in a study of blood T cell dynamics during melanoma immunotherapy (dated by TCRdb to 2018 to 2020). Notes on the research overall: All patients had metastatic melanoma and were given first-line pembrolizumab or nivolumab plus ipilimumab as standard of care in the United Kingdom. To find early correlates of response, the study profiled the peripheral T cell receptor repertoires of patients with metastatic melanoma both before and after one cycle of checkpoint inhibitor therapy. Consecutive patients formed a training cohort, and a further independent group of patients from the same centre was pooled into an external validation set. Results the study describes overall, beyond this receptor: A bifurcated reorganization of the PBMC repertoire at W3, with increased clonality or increased diversity, was observed in patients who later achieved disease control, unlike in progressors. Whether the T cell clones behind the repertoire changes were melanoma-specific or instead reflected general immune activation was something the study could not determine. The relatively small sample size was acknowledged as potentially limiting generalization of the results.

Interpreted using the paper, the time point label stands for: pre-treatment baseline. Blood samples were collected before treatment (T0) and at week 3 (W3), after the first cycle of checkpoint blockade. Except for a couple of patients with rapid clinical progression, response was assessed 12 weeks after the first infusion by RECIST 1.1; disease control meant complete response, partial response or stable disease. Any patient who had received prior systemic cancer treatment, was on concomitant immunosuppressant therapy or had synchronous other active malignancies was excluded. Bulk PBMC and plasma cell-free DNA were both sequenced for TCR beta so that circulating cells and T cell turnover could be tracked. Lymphoprep and SepMate tubes were used to isolate PBMC from blood, and red cell lysis was then performed. DNA from PBMC and sorted T cell subsets was extracted with QIAamp DNA Blood Mini kits. The germline V gene gives CDR1 as SGHTA and CDR2 as FQGNSA. From the cysteine up to the phenylalanine, the CDR3 has a length of 15 residues. The retained sequence is limited to the CDR3, 45 bases, with the frame set at the first base. Trimming accounts for 6 bases at V and 2 bases at J, while the number of junction bases matched to no gene is 5.

The material sequenced was blood, taken from a patient treated with checkpoint blockade. The V gene is TRBV7-2 and the J gene is TRBJ2-5; 11 central bases correspond to TRBD2. This sequence originates from a human donor with melanoma. The base sequence is TGTGCCAGCAGAAAGGGGACTAGCGGACAAGAGACCCAGTACTTC. Its amino acids are CASRKGTSGQETQYF.